The next 8 T cell receptor beta chains were all read from a single sample in a study of cytomegalovirus exposure and HLA in healthy donors. The PCR made use of 60 Vbeta and 13 Jbeta primers. This table comes from immunoSEQ multiplex PCR, and its TCRdb copy is limited to in-frame clones, with some not included. The data show 80,000 to 100,000 clones, 55% to 65% seen once. Sequenced material: PBMCs. The receptors were sampled from a woman between 40 and 50 years old in good health and CMV-seropositive.

Remarks on this clone: One junction end disagrees with the germline gene, perhaps due to a read error. The chain employs TRBV7-2 and TRBJ1-5, with TRBD1 matching 8 bases. From germline, CDR1 is SGHTA and CDR2 FQGNSA. This CDR3 has 15 residues. DNA of the CDR3: TGTGTCAGCAGCTTAGCAGGGGGCCTCAGGCAGCCCCAGCATTTT. Translation: CVSSLAGGLRQPQHF.

The chain couples TRBV11-3 to TRBJ2-1; tentatively, D is TRBD1 (6 bases). The CDR3 contains 17 residues. CDR1 is SGHNT and CDR2 is YENEEA in the germline V gene. V lost 5 bases, J lost 0 bases, and 17 bases lay in between. CDR3 in DNA: TGTGCCAGCAGCGCTAGGGGCAGGGGTAGCTCCTACAATGAGCAGTTCTTC. It yields the protein CASSARGRGSSYNEQFF.

The V call is TRBV4-3, the J call TRBJ1-4, with 9 bases aligning to TRBD1. J gave up 6 bases and V 4 bases, and 6 bases lay outside the gene matches. The CDR3 has 15 residues. The germline gives CDR1 LGHNA, CDR2 YSLEER. CDR3 sequence reads: CASSLGTGSDEKLFF. CDR3 DNA: TGCGCCAGCAGCCTCGGGACAGGGAGTGATGAAAAACTGTTTTTT.

This clone occurred a few times. The chain links TRBV28 to TRBJ2-5; possible D gene TRBD1, 6 bases. V was trimmed by 4 bases and J by 4 bases, leaving 16 bases between them. The CDR3 runs 15 residues. Germline V gene data show CDR1 as MDHEN and CDR2 as SYDVKM. The CDR3, as DNA: TGTGCCAGCAGTTATGGACCCCAGGGGCGAGAGACCCAGTACTTC. It yields the protein CASSYGPQGRETQYF.

The chain is built from TRBV2 and TRBJ2-3; 7 bases align to TRBD1. After removal of 8 bases from V and 0 bases from J, the junction contained 8 bases not matched to a gene. The CDR3 covers 15 residues. CDR1 and CDR2 (germline): SNHLY, FYNNEI. Here the CDR3 DNA reads TGTGCCAGCGGTCAGGACAGGTCCAGCACAGATACGCAGTATTTT. The encoded protein is CASGQDRSSTDTQYF.

The rearrangement links TRBV7-9 to TRBJ2-7; 7 positions agree with TRBD1. The V and J ends lost 1 base and 6 bases, in that order; junction bases with no gene match: 6. The germline gives CDR1 SEHNR, CDR2 FQNEAQ (reference sequence). The CDR3 covers 14 residues. The CDR3: CASSLGRTGGEQYF. CDR3 DNA sequence: TGTGCCAGCAGCTTAGGACGGACAGGTGGCGAGCAGTACTTC.

The genes are TRBV7-7 and TRBJ2-5; D perhaps matches TRBD2 (5 bases). Trimming pared 2 bases from V and 1 base from J, leaving 11 bases between. There are 15 residues in the CDR3. Germline lookup yields CDR1 SSHAT and CDR2 FNYEAQ (reference sequence). CDR3 DNA sequence: TGTGCCAGCAGCTTACGGACCGGGGTCCAAGAGACCCAGTACTTC. Its protein is CASSLRTGVQETQYF.

This clone has only a few counts. This chain uses TRBV5-6 with TRBJ1-2; 7 nucleotides line up with TRBD1. V lost 3 bases, J lost 1 base, and 6 bases stayed unmatched. Germline assignment: CDR1 SGHDT and CDR2 YYEEEE. The CDR3 consists of 15 residues. The chain's CDR3 is CASSSRTGGNYGYTF. The CDR3 nucleotides read TGTGCCAGCAGCTCCCGGACAGGAGGTAACTATGGCTACACCTTC. The full variable domain, rest sourced from reference TRBV5-6 and TRBJ1-2, is DAGVTQSPTHLIKTRGQQVTLRCSPKSGHDTVSWYQQALGQGPQFIFQYYEEEERQRGNFPDRFSGHQFPNYSSELNVNALLLGDSALYLCASSSRTGGNYGYTFGSGTRLTVV.